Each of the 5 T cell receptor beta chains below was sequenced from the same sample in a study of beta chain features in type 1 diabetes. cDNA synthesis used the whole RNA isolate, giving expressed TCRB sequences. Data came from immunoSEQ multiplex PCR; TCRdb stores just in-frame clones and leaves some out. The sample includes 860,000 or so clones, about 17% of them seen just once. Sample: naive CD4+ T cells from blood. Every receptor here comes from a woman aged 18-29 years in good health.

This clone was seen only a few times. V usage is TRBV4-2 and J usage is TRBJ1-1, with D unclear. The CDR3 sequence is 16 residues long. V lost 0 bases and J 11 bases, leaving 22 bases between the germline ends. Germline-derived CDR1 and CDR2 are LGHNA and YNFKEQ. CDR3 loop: CASSQDFGRKNTGAFF. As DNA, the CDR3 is TGTGCCAGCAGCCAAGATTTCGGACGGAAGAACACTGGGGCTTTCTTT.

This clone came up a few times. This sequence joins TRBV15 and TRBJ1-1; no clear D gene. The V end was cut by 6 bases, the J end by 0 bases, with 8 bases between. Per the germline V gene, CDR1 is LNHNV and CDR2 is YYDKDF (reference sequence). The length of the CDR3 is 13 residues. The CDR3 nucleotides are TGTGCCACCAGTGGGCAGATGAACACTGAAGCTTTCTTT. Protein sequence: CATSGQMNTEAFF.

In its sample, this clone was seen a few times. As DNA, the CDR3 is TGTGCCAGCAGCTTAGTATCACTAGCGGGAGAGACCCAGTACTTC. Its translation: CASSLVSLAGETQYF. V usage is TRBV7-2 and J usage is TRBJ2-5; 9 bases fit TRBD2. This CDR3 is 15 amino acids long. Germline V gene data show CDR1 as SGHTA and CDR2 as FQGNSA. V shed 1 base and J 4 bases; nucleotides not matched to a gene: 4.

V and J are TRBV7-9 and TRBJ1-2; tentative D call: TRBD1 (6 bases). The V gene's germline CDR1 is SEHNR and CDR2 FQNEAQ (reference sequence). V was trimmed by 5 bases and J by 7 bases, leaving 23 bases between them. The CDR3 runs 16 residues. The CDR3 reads CASSRNLLTGTSGYTF. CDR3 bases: TGTGCCAGCAGCCGGAACCTCCTTACAGGGACCAGTGGCTACACCTTC.

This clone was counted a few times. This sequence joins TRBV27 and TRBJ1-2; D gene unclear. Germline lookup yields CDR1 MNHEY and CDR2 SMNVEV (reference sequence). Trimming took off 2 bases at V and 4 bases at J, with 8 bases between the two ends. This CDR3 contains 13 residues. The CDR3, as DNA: TGTGCCAGCAGTTTAAGGGAGGGCTATGGCTACACCTTC. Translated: CASSLREGYGYTF.